Included here is one T cell receptor beta chain sequence, with context. The antigen is unknown. Only in-frame clones appear in the TCRdb table, and some are missing; sequencing was by immunoSEQ multiplex PCR. Seen here are some 48,000 clones, roughly 78% observed once, and the top ten hold under 2%. The time point denotes: week 5, during vaccination. Doses consisted of 300 ug of mutant IDH1 20-mer peptide each, paired with topical imiquimod. Newly diagnosed WHO grade 3 or 4 IDH1-mutant, ATRX-lost astrocytomas were identified in the donors. V was cut by 3 bases and J by 2 bases, with 14 bases left in between. Germline V gives CDR1 SGHDT, CDR2 YYEEEE. This CDR3 contains 15 residues. The data belong to a study of a mutant IDH1 vaccine in newly diagnosed glioma. Background on the study: Vaccination started 4-6 weeks after radiotherapy alone, or with temozolomide cycles. Treated patients had a mean age of 40.4 years and a sex split that was approximately 62% male and 37.5% female. Most patients had radiochemotherapy with temozolomide before enrollment; others had one alone.

The sample here was PBMCs, taken from a glioma patient whose treatment included an IDH1 peptide vaccine. The chain joins TRBV5-6 to TRBJ1-2, with a tentative D call TRBD1 (6 bases). This receptor was identified in a middle-aged woman with glioma. CDR3 nucleotide sequence: TGTGCCAGCAGCTCCGACCCCGGACAGAACTATGGCTACACCTTC. Protein product: CASSSDPGQNYGYTF.